This entry lists 5 T cell receptor beta chains sequenced from one sample in a study of blood T cell repertoires in COVID-19. TCRdb's table, derived via immunoSEQ multiplex PCR, lists solely in-frame clones and lacks some. The sample has around 100,000 clones, about nine tenths seen once. Sequenced input: peripheral blood. These receptors were collected from an elderly woman in a cohort sampled during active COVID-19.

The rearrangement joins TRBV6-5 to TRBJ2-1; 9 nucleotides line up with TRBD2. The CDR3 runs 15 residues. The germline CDR1 and CDR2 sequences are MNHEY and SVGAGI. V was clipped by 6 bases and J by 7 bases; unmatched bases: 10. The CDR3 loop is CASRHSGTSQNEQFF. As DNA, the CDR3 is TGTGCCAGCAGACACTCTGGGACTAGCCAAAATGAGCAGTTCTTC.

The J gene is TRBJ1-4, the V gene TRBV19, with a tentative D call TRBD1 (5 bases). The CDR3 has 14 residues. CDR1 and CDR2 (germline): LNHDA, SQIVND (reference sequence). V lost 3 bases to trimming and J lost 7 bases, with 12 bases between them. The CDR3 DNA follows: TGTGCCAGTAGTATGTCGGGGGTGGCTGAAAAACTGTTTTTT. This sequence encodes CASSMSGVAEKLFF. The full variable domain, rest sourced from reference TRBV19 and TRBJ1-4, is DGGITQSPKYLFRKEGQNVTLSCEQNLNHDAMYWYRQDPGQGLRLIYYSQIVNDFQKGDIAEGYSVSREKKESFPLTVTSAQKNPTAFYLCASSMSGVAEKLFFGSGTQLSVL.

This rearrangement joins TRBV25-1 to TRBJ2-4, with 8 nucleotides matching TRBD2. Unmatched junction bases numbered 9, after V lost 1 base and J lost 4 bases. CDR3 size: 17 residues. Germline V lookup: CDR1 MGHDK, CDR2 SYGVNS. The CDR3 DNA sequence: TGTGCCAGCAGTGAATCTCTTACTAGCGGAGTAAAAAACATTCAGTACTTC. Translating it yields CASSESLTSGVKNIQYF.

CDR3: CASSLATSDSYNEQFF. CDR3 DNA sequence: TGTGCCAGCAGCTTGGCGACTAGCGACTCCTACAATGAGCAGTTCTTC. This chain connects TRBV5-4 to TRBJ2-1; TRBD2 matches 8 bases. Germline V gene sequence: CDR1 SGHNT, CDR2 YYREEE (reference sequence). V lost 0 bases to trimming and J lost 0 bases; unmatched junction nucleotides: 2. This CDR3 has 16 residues.

V and J are TRBV9 and TRBJ1-1; TRBD1 matches 7 bases. The germline V gene has CDR1 SGDLS and CDR2 YYNGEE. V was pared by 1 base and J by 7 bases, with 16 bases of the junction left unmatched. The CDR3 totals 17 residues. CDR3 DNA sequence: TGTGCCAGCAGCGTATCTTTGCTAGGCCGGGACAGAGATGAAGCTTTCTTT. Its translation is CASSVSLLGRDRDEAFF.